The entry below gives a single T cell receptor (beta chain) sequence along with its context. The data were obtained in a study of CDR3 diversity in severe acne. TCRdb re-derived calls from the PCR reads in MiXCR, one entry per CDR3 protein. The sample lists some 85,000 distinct CDR3 sequences, approximately 49% seen once, with 11% in the top ten. Germline assignment: CDR1 LNHNV and CDR2 YYDKDF (reference sequence). Trimming removed 4 bases at V and 0 bases at J, with 16 bases between. The CDR3 spans 17 residues. This chain joins TRBV15 and TRBJ1-3; weak D call: TRBD1 (5 bases). This receptor was taken from a male donor with severe acne vulgaris. The sample was blood. The CDR3, as DNA: TGTGCCACCAGCACCCGGAACCCAGACAGCTCTGGAAACACCATATATTTT. This codes for CATSTRNPDSSGNTIYF.